The clone carrying this T cell receptor (beta chain) came up once. Its antigen is undetermined. This sample was included in a study of T cell repertoires in cytomegalovirus infection. Each CDR3 protein gets one entry after TCRdb re-called the reads with MiXCR. Of about 20,000 distinct CDR3 sequences detected, around 43% appear once; the ten largest clones hold approximately 93%. CDR3 length equals 16 residues. CDR1 and CDR2 (germline): SGHVT, SQSDAQ. The V segment lost 5 bases and the J segment 4 bases; nucleotides outside the gene matches: 11. The clonotype originates from a human donor in good health (CMV status not recorded). Some clones in this sample may be carry-over from other donors' samples. The sequences come from CD8+ T cells from cultured PBMCs, collected from culture after CMV antigen stimulation. The V call is TRBV7-4, the J call TRBJ1-5, with 7 bases matching TRBD1. The CDR3: CASSPQGGRANQPQHF. Here the CDR3 DNA reads TGTGCCAGCAGCCCCCAGGGGGGGCGTGCGAATCAGCCCCAGCATTTT.